The clone carrying this TCR beta chain was detected ten times or more. As yet, its antigen is unknown. This CDR3 region has 14 residues. The trim removed 6 bases at V and 2 bases at J, leaving 6 bases unmatched. Germline V gives CDR1 DFQATT, CDR2 SNEGSKA (reference sequence). This sample stems from a study of T cells after yellow fever vaccination. Overall study findings and caveats: Researchers report a weaker secondary response that nonetheless peaked faster, day 5 versus 15. Subsequent booster samples again held most clones from primary vaccination (less than 98% CD4, roughly 90% CD8). Contaminants from the bulk population, in the form of abundant clonotypes, could be found in FACS-sorted repertoires.

Synthesis of TCR cDNA relied on 5'RACE template switching, which attached a universal primer site and UMIs. TCRdb passed the 5' RACE reads through MiXCR, listing each CDR3 protein once. The data contain some 300,000 distinct CDR3 sequences, approximately 8% of them singletons. The receptor was derived from a man younger than 35 who received the YFV17D yellow fever vaccine. The sample consisted of CD4+ T cells sorted from PBMCs, taken 5 days after the yellow fever booster vaccination. The J gene is TRBJ2-7, the V gene TRBV20-1; 11 nucleotides line up with TRBD2. CDR3 sequence: CSAPRLAGTYEQYF. CDR3 nucleotides: TGCAGTGCGCCGAGACTAGCGGGGACCTACGAGCAGTACTTC.